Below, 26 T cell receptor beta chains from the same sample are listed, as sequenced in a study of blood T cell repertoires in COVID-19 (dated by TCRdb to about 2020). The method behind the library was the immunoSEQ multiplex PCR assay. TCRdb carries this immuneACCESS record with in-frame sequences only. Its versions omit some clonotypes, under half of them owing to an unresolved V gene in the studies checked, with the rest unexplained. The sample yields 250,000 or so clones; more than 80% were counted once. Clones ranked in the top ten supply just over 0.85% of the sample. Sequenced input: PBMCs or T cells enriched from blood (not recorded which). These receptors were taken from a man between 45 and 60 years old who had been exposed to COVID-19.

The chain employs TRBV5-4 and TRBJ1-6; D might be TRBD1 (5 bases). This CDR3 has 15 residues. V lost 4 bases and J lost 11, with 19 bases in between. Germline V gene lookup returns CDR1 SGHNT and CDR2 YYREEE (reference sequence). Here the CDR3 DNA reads TGTGCCAGCAGCCGAGGGACGGGACTCGGAGCACCCCTCCACTTT. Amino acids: CASSRGTGLGAPLHF.

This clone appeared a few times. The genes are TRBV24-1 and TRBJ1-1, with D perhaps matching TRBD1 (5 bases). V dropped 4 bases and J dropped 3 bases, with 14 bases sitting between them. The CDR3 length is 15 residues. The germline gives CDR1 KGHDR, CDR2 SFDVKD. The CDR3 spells CATSDPGGGDTEAFF. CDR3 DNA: TGTGCCACCAGTGACCCGGGGGGTGGGGACACTGAAGCTTTCTTT.

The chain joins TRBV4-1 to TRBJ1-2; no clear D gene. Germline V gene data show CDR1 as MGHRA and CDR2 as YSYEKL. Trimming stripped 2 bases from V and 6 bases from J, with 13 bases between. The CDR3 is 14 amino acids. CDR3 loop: CASSQPTMADGYTF. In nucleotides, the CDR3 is TGCGCCAGCAGCCAACCCACGATGGCGGATGGCTACACCTTC.

As DNA, the CDR3 is TGTGCCAGCTCACCACTTTATTATTTGAATCGGGGACAAGATAACTATGGCTACACCTTC. This sequence encodes CASSPLYYLNRGQDNYGYTF. The gene calls are TRBV18 and TRBJ1-2; D perhaps matches TRBD1 (6 bases). V was clipped by 1 base and J by 1 base, with 25 bases between them. The germline CDR1 and CDR2 sequences are KGHSH and LQKENI. The CDR3 is 20 amino acids.

CDR3 region: CASSRSGTYNEQFF. Written as DNA, the CDR3 is TGTGCCAGCTCCCGGAGCGGGACCTACAATGAGCAGTTCTTC. J is TRBJ2-1 and V is TRBV18, with 7 bases aligning to TRBD2. CDR1 is KGHSH and CDR2 is LQKENI in the germline V gene. Trimming cost V 6 bases and J 2 bases; bases outside gene matches: 4. CDR3 length: 14 amino acids.

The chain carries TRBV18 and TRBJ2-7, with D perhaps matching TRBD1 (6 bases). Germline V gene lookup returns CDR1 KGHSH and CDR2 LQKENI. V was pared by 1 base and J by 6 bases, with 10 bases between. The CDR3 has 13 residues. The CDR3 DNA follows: TGTGCCAGCTCACCACGAGAAGGGGGCGAGCAGTACGTC. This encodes CASSPREGGEQYV.

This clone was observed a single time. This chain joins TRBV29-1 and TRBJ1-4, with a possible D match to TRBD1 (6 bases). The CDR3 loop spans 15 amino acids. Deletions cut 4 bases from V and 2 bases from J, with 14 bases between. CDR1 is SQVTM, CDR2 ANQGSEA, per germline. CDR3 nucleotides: TGCAGCGTTGCCCCCGACCAGGGGACTAATGAAAAACTGTTTTTT. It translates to CSVAPDQGTNEKLFF.

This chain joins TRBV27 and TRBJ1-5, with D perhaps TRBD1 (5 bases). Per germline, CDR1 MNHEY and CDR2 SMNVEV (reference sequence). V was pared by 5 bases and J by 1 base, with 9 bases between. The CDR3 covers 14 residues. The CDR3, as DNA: TGTGCCAGCAGTGTTGGGGGGAGCAATCAGCCCCAGCATTTT. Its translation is CASSVGGSNQPQHF.

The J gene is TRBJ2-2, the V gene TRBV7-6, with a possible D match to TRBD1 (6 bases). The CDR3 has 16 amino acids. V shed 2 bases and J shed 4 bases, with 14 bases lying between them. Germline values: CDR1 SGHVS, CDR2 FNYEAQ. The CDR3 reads CASSLFQGLGTGELFF. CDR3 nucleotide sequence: TGTGCCAGCAGCTTATTCCAGGGGCTAGGCACCGGGGAGCTGTTTTTT.

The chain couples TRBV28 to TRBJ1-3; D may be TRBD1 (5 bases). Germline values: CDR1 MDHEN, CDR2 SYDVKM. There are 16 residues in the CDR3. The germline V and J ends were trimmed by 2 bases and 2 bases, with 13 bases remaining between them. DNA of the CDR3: TGTGCCAGCAGTTTAGCCCAGGGATGGGCTGGAAACACCATATATTTT. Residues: CASSLAQGWAGNTIYF.

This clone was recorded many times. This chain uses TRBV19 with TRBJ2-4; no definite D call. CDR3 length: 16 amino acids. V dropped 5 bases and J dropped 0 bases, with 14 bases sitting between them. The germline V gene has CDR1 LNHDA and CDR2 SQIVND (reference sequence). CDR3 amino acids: CASSADLSIAKNIQYF. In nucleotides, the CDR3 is TGTGCCAGTAGTGCCGACTTATCAATAGCCAAAAACATTCAGTACTTC.

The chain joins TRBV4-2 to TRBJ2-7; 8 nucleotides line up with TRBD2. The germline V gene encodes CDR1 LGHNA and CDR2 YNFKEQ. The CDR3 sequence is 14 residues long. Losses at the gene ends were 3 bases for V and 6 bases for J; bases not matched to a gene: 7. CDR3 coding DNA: TGTGCCAGCAGCCACCGGGAGGGCGCGGGCGAGCAGTACTTC. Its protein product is CASSHREGAGEQYF.

The DNA of the CDR3 is TGTGCCAGCAGTCGACAGGGGACTAACTATGGCTACACCTTC. Protein sequence: CASSRQGTNYGYTF. The chain couples TRBV6-5 to TRBJ1-2; 8 nucleotides match TRBD1. V gave up 5 bases and J gave up 0 bases; unmatched junction bases: 2. Germline V lookup: CDR1 MNHEY, CDR2 SVGAGI. CDR3 length: 14 residues.

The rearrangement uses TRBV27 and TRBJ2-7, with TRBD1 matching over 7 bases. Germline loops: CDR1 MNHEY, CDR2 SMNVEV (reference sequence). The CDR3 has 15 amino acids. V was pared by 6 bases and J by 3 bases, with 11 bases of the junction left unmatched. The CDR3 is CASSPDPRQGYEQYF. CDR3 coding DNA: TGTGCCAGCAGCCCAGACCCAAGACAGGGCTACGAGCAGTACTTC.

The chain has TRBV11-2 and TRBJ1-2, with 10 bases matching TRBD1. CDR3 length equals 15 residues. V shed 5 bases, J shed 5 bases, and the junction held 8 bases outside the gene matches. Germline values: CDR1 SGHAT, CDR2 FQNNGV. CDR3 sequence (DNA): TGTGCCAGCAGCGTGACAGGGGGCGCGCCGTATGGCTACACCTTC. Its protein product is CASSVTGGAPYGYTF.

The DNA for the CDR3 is TGTGCCAGCAGCTTCTGGGGACAGAACTATGGCTACACCTTC. Its translation is CASSFWGQNYGYTF. This chain uses TRBV11-2 with TRBJ1-2, with TRBD1 matching over 7 bases. V lost 3 bases and J lost 2; bases outside the gene matches: 3. CDR3 length equals 14 residues. CDR1 SGHAT and CDR2 FQNNGV come from the germline V gene.

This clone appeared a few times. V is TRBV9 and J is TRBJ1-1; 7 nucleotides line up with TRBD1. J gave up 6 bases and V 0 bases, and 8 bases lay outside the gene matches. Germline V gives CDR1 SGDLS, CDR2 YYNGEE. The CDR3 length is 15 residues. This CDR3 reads CASSVANQGGAEAFF. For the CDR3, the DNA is TGTGCCAGCAGCGTAGCCAATCAGGGGGGAGCTGAAGCTTTCTTT.

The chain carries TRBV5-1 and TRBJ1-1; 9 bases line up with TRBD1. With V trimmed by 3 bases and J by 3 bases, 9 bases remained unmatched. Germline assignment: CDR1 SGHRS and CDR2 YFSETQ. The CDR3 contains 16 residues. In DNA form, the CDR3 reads TGCGCCAGCAGCTGGGGGACAGGGTTTGGGGACACTGAAGCTTTCTTT. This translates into CASSWGTGFGDTEAFF.

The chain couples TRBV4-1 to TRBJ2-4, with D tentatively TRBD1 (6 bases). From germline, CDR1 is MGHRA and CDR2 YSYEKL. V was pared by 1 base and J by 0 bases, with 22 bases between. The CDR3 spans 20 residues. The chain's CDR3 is CASSQALPWGRAAAKNIQYF. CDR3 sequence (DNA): TGCGCCAGCAGCCAAGCTCTCCCCTGGGGGCGAGCCGCAGCCAAAAACATTCAGTACTTC.

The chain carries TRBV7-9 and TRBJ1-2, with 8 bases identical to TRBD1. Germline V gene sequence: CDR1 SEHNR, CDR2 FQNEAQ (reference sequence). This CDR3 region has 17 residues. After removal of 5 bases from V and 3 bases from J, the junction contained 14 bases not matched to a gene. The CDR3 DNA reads TGTGCCAGCAGCACAACAGGGGGGCCGGGAGCTGACTATGGCTACACCTTC. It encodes CASSTTGGPGADYGYTF.

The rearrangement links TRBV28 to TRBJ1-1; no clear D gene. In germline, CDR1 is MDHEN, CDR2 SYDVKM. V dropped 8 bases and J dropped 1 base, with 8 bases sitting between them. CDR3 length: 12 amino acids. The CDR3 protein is CASRTENTEAFF. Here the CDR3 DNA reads TGTGCCAGCCGAACAGAGAACACTGAAGCTTTCTTT.

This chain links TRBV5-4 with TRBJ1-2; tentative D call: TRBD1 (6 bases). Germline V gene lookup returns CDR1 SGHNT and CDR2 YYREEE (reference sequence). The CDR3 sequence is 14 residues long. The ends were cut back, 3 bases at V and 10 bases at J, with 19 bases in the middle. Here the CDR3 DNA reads TGTGCCAGCAGCTCACAACAGGGCGTGGAGCCCTACACCTTC. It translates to CASSSQQGVEPYTF. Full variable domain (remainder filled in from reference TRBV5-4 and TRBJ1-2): ETGVTQSPTHLIKTRGQQVTLRCSSQSGHNTVSWYQQALGQGPQFIFQYYREEENGRGNFPPRFSGLQFPNYSSELNVNALELDDSALYLCASSSQQGVEPYTFGSGTRLTVV.

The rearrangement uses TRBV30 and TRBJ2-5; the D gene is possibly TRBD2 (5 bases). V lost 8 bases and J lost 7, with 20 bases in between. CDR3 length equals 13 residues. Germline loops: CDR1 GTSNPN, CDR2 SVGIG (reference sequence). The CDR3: CAISLTRDGTQYF. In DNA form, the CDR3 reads TGTGCCATTTCCCTCACTAGAGATGGGACCCAGTACTTC.

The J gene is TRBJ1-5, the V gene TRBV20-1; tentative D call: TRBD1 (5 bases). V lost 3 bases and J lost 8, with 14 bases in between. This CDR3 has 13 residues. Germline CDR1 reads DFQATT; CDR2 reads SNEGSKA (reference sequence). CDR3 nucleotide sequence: TGCAGTGCTAGTCCTACAGGCTTGGAGCCCCAGCATTTT. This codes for CSASPTGLEPQHF.

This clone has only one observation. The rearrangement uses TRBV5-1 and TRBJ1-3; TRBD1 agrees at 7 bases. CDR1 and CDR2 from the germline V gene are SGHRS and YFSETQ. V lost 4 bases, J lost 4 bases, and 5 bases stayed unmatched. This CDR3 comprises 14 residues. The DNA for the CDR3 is TGCGCCAGCAGCCCTGACAGGGTCGGAAACACCATATATTTT. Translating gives CASSPDRVGNTIYF. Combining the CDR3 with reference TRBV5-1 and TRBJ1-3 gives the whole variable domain KAGVTQTPRYLIKTRGQQVTLSCSPISGHRSVSWYQQTPGQGLQFLFEYFSETQRNKGNFPGRFSGRQFSNSRSEMNVSTLELGDSALYLCASSPDRVGNTIYFGEGSWLTVV.

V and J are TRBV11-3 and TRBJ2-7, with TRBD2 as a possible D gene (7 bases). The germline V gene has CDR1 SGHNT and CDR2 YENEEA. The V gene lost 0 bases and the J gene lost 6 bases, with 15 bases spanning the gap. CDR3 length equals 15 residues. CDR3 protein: CASSLDSSRGAEQYV. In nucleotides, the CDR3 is TGTGCCAGCAGCTTAGATTCCTCCCGGGGGGCCGAGCAGTACGTC.